This is a list of T cell receptor beta chains from one sample in a study of long-term antiretroviral therapy in people with HIV. Only in-frame clones appear in the TCRdb table, and some are missing; sequencing was by immunoSEQ multiplex PCR. The sample yields around 27,000 clones, almost 85% seen once. The input for sequencing was unsorted PBMCs, taken 1.1 years before starting antiretroviral therapy. All receptors derive from a woman aged 25 to 39 with HIV. CDR3s include the opening cysteine and the closing phenylalanine or tryptophan. The D gene is left open where the match is weak. Not every row has a clone size; where given, it reads once, few, many or a size class.

NA,TRBJ1-2,TRBV2,NA,TGTGCCAGCATAACCGCTAACTATGGCTACACCTTC,CASITANYGYTF
NA,TRBJ1-1,TRBV13,TRBD1,TGTGCCAGCAGCCCTACAACCGGGACAGGGGTTGAAGCTTTCTTT,CASSPTTGTGVEAFF
once,TRBJ2-6,TRBV9,TRBD1,TGTGCCAGCAGCGTAGGGTGGGGGACAGGGACTGGGGCCAACGTCCTGACTTTC,CASSVGWGTGTGANVLTF
NA,TRBJ2-3,TRBV29-1,TRBD1,TGCAGCGTGGGACAGTTTTTTATTACGCAGTATTTT,CSVGQFFITQYF
few,TRBJ1-6,TRBV5-6,NA,TGTGCCAGCAGCTTGTCCGCCCAAGTCTATAATTCACCCCTCCACTTT,CASSLSAQVYNSPLHF
NA,TRBJ1-6,TRBV30,TRBD1,TGTGCCTGGAGTACAGGGGACCCCTCCAATTCACCCCTCCACTTT,CAWSTGDPSNSPLHF
NA,TRBJ2-5,TRBV7-8,NA,TGTGCCAGCAGCGCCGGGATTCAAGAGACCCAGTACTTC,CASSAGIQETQYF
NA,TRBJ1-4,TRBV7-9,TRBD1,TGTGCCAGCAGCTTAGGACAGGGGTTGCAGAATGAAAAACTGTTTTTT,CASSLGQGLQNEKLFF
once,TRBJ2-2,TRBV5-1,TRBD2,TGCGCCAGCAGCCGCTCGACTAGCGGGGGACAGACCGGGGAGCTGTTTTTT,CASSRSTSGGQTGELFF
NA,TRBJ1-2,TRBV19,NA,TGTGCCAGTAGTATTTCACTTTCTTCTTTTGGCTACACCTTC,CASSISLSSFGYTF
NA,TRBJ2-7,TRBV2,TRBD1,TGTGCCAGCAGCTCCCGGGACAGGGGGGGAAACGAGCAGTACTTC,CASSSRDRGGNEQYF
few,TRBJ1-1,TRBV4-2,NA,TGTGCCAGCAGCCTCTTGGGAGGACAGGAAGCTTTCTTT,CASSLLGGQEAFF
NA,TRBJ2-7,TRBV27,TRBD1,TGTGCCAGCAGAGGGGGGACAGGGTCCTACGAGCAGTACTTC,CASRGGTGSYEQYF
NA,TRBJ2-2,TRBV19,NA,TGTGCCAGTAGTAAGATGGCGGGGACCGGGGAGCTGTTTTTT,CASSKMAGTGELFF
NA,TRBJ2-1,TRBV4-2,NA,TGTGCCAGCAGCCAAGCAGGTAGCAAGGGGTCCTTGAATGAGCAGTTCTTC,CASSQAGSKGSLNEQFF
once,TRBJ1-5,TRBV5-8,TRBD1,TGTGCCAGCAGCTCCATACCGGGACAGGGTTATCAGCCCCAGCATTTT,CASSSIPGQGYQPQHF
NA,TRBJ2-2,TRBV11-2,TRBD2,TGTGCCAGCAGCTTACCGGCTAGCGGGGTTCGCACCGGGGAGCTGTTTTTT,CASSLPASGVRTGELFF
NA,TRBJ1-4,TRBV6-6,NA,TGTGCCTCCAGCCGGGCAGCAACTAATGAAAAACTGTTTTTT,CASSRAATNEKLFF
NA,TRBJ2-5,TRBV5-1,NA,TGCGCCAGCAGCGACGGGACCGGGGCAAACCAGTACTTC,CASSDGTGANQYF
NA,TRBJ1-3,TRBV25-1,NA,TGTGCCAGCAGACAGGGAAACACCATATATTTT,CASRQGNTIYF
NA,TRBJ1-2,TRBV27,NA,TGTGCCAGCAGTTTGGGGGTGGGGGGGGGTTACGGCTACACCTTC,CASSLGVGGGYGYTF
NA,TRBJ1-1,TRBV7-3,NA,TGTGCCAGCAGCGCGGGGGCGAACACTGAAGCTTTCTTT,CASSAGANTEAFF
NA,TRBJ2-3,TRBV7-3,TRBD1,TGTGCCAGCAGCTCTAGAGGACAGGGGTTAGATACGCAGTATTTT,CASSSRGQGLDTQYF
NA,TRBJ1-1,TRBV29-1,TRBD1,TGCAGCGCACGGGACAGGGTGAGGACTGAAGCTTTCTTT,CSARDRVRTEAFF
NA,TRBJ2-3,TRBV6-1,NA,TGTGCCAGCAGTGAGACGAACAGGGAGGGGACGCAGTATTTT,CASSETNREGTQYF
NA,TRBJ2-4,TRBV4-1,NA,TGCGCCAGCAGCTCACCCTTTAAGGAATTCAAAAACATTCAGTACTTC,CASSSPFKEFKNIQYF
NA,TRBJ2-2,TRBV9,TRBD1,TGTGCCAGCAGCGTCGGACAGGGCCCCACCGGGGAGCTGTTTTTT,CASSVGQGPTGELFF
NA,TRBJ2-3,TRBV5-6,NA,TGTGCCAGCAGCTTGGAGAATACGCAGTATTTT,CASSLENTQYF
NA,TRBJ1-1,TRBV5-6,NA,TGTGCCAGCAGCTCGGACAGAGGGTTCACTGAAGCTTTCTTT,CASSSDRGFTEAFF
NA,TRBJ1-3,TRBV7-3,NA,TGTGCCAGCAGCCCCGGTGGGTGGCAGATCACTACCGTCAACACCATATATTTT,CASSPGGWQITTVNTIYF
NA,TRBJ1-3,TRBV6-5,NA,TGTGCCAGCAGTCCAAGCTCTGGAAACACCATATATTTT,CASSPSSGNTIYF
NA,TRBJ2-2,TRBV18,NA,TGTGCCAGCTCACCATCAGGGCCCGGGGAGCTGTTTTTT,CASSPSGPGELFF
NA,TRBJ1-5,TRBV11-2,TRBD1,TGTGCCAGCAGCCGACAGGGCAGCAATCAGCCCCAGCATTTT,CASSRQGSNQPQHF
NA,TRBJ1-6,TRBV19,TRBD1,TGTGCCAGTAGTATGATGACAGGGGGGAATTCACCCCTCCACTTT,CASSMMTGGNSPLHF
NA,TRBJ2-2,TRBV5-1,NA,TGCGCCAGCAGCTTAGACCCCACCGGGGAGCTGTTTTTT,CASSLDPTGELFF
NA,TRBJ1-2,TRBV10-1,NA,TGCGCCAGCAGCGCCCTACAGGGACTGCATGGCTACACCTTC,CASSALQGLHGYTF
NA,TRBJ1-1,TRBV18,NA,TGTGCCAGCTCACTCGCGGACGGCATGAACACTGAAGCTTTCTTT,CASSLADGMNTEAFF
NA,TRBJ2-1,TRBV27,NA,TGTGCCAGCAGTATCGGACAGACTTACAATGAGCAGTTCTTC,CASSIGQTYNEQFF
NA,TRBJ1-2,TRBV6-1,NA,TGTGCCAGCAGTCCGGGCAGGGGTTACGCCTATGGCTACACCTTC,CASSPGRGYAYGYTF